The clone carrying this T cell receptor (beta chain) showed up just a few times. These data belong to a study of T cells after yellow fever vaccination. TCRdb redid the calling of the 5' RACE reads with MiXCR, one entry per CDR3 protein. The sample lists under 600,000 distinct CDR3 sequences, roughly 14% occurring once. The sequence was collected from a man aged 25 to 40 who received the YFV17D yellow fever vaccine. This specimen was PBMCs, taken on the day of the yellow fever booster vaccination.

The CDR3 DNA follows: TGTGCCAGCAGCTTAGCGCGGGCGGTCCGCGGGGAGCTGTTTTTT. Its protein product is CASSLARAVRGELFF. This rearrangement joins TRBV7-2 to TRBJ2-2; maybe TRBD2 (5 bases). Germline assignment: CDR1 SGHTA and CDR2 FQGNSA. Between the trimmed V and J ends, which lost 0 bases and 7 bases, there was a span of 12 bases. The length of the CDR3 is 15 residues.